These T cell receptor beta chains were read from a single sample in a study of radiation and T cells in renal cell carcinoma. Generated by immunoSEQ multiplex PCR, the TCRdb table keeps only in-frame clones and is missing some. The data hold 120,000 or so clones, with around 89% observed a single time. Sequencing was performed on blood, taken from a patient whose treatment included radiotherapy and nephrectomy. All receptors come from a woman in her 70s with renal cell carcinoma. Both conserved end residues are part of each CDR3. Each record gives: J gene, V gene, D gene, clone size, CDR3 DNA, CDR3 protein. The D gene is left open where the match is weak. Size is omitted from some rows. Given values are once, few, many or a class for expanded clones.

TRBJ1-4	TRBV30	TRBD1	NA	TGTGCCTGTTCCGGGACAGGGACTCAAGGCGTAAAACTGTTTTTT	CACSGTGTQGVKLFF
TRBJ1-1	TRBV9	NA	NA	TGTGCCAGCAGCGTAGTTACGATAAGGGATTCTGAAGCTTTCTTT	CASSVVTIRDSEAFF
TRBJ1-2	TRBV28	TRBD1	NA	TGTGCCAGCAGAGACCTCAGGGGGAGCTATGGCTACACCTTC	CASRDLRGSYGYTF
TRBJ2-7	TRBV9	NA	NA	TGTGCCAGCAGCCCAGGGGAGGGGGCTGAAGCCTACGAGCAGTACTTC	CASSPGEGAEAYEQYF
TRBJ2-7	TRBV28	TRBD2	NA	TGTGCCAGCAGCAGACTAGCGGGGGGTAACTACGAGCAGTACTTC	CASSRLAGGNYEQYF
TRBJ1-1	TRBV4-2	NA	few	TGTGCCAGCAGCCAAAGATGGAACACTGAAGCTTTCTTT	CASSQRWNTEAFF
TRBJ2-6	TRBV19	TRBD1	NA	TGTGCCAGTAGGGACAGGACTCCAGAAGGGGCCAACGTCCTGACTTTC	CASRDRTPEGANVLTF
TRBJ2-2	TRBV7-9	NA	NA	TGTGCCAGCAGCTTAGACAGGGATTACACCGGGGAGCTGTTTTTT	CASSLDRDYTGELFF
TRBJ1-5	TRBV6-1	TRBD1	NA	TGTGCCAGCAGTGGCCAGGGGGCCTCTGGCAATCAGCCCCAGCATTTT	CASSGQGASGNQPQHF
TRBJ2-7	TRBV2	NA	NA	TGTGCCAGCAAGACAGGCTTCGTGGAGCAGTACTTC	CASKTGFVEQYF
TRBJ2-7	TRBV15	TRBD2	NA	TGTGCCACCAGCAGAGGGGGGGGTTTGACCTACGAGCAGTACTTC	CATSRGGGLTYEQYF
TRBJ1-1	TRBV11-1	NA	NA	TGTGCCAGCAGCTTAATAAGGGACGTGACTGAAGCTTTCTTT	CASSLIRDVTEAFF
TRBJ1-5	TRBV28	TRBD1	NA	TGTGCCAGCATGGAGAACAGGGGGGGCAATCAGCCCCAGCATTTT	CASMENRGGNQPQHF
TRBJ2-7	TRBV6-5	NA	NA	TGTGCCAGCAGTTACGGAGTAGGGGAAATAGCCTACGAGCAGTACTTC	CASSYGVGEIAYEQYF
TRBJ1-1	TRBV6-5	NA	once	TGTGCCAGCAGGGACCAACGGGACAAAGCTTTCTTT	CASRDQRDKAFF
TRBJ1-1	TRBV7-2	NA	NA	TGTGCCAGCAGCCAGAGCACTGAAGCTTTCTTT	CASSQSTEAFF
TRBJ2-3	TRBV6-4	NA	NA	TGTGCCAGCAGTGACTCGGGTGGGGGGGCCGCAGATACGCAGTATTTT	CASSDSGGGAADTQYF
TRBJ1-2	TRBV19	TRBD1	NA	TGTGCCAGTAGTACTCGACAGGGGGCCTATGGCTACACCTTC	CASSTRQGAYGYTF
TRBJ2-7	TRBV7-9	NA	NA	TGTGCCAGCAGCTCCCTGTTCGATCAGAGCTCCTACGAGCAGTACTTC	CASSSLFDQSSYEQYF
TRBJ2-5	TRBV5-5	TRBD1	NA	TGTGCCAGCAGCTCTCTTATGACAGGGTCCGCAGAGACCCAGTACTTC	CASSSLMTGSAETQYF
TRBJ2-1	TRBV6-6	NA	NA	TGTGCCAGCAGAACCTCGAGAGATGAGCAGTTCTTC	CASRTSRDEQFF
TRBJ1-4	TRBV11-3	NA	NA	TGTGCCAGCAGCTTAGTACAGGGCGAAAAACTGTTTTTT	CASSLVQGEKLFF
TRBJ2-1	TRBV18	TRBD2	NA	TGTGCCAGCTCACCCTTAGGACTAGCGGGGCTCAATGAGCAGTTCTTC	CASSPLGLAGLNEQFF
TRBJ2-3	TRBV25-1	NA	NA	TGTGCCAGCAGTGTATTTTGGGGAGATACGCAGTATTTT	CASSVFWGDTQYF
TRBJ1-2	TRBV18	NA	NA	TGTGCCAGCTCACCAGAAACAAATATCGGGGGCTACACCTTC	CASSPETNIGGYTF
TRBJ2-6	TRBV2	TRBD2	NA	TGTGCCAGCAGCGCGACTAGCGGGGGGGGCTCTGGGGCCAACGTCCTGACTTTC	CASSATSGGGSGANVLTF
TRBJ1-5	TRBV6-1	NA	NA	TGTGCCAGCAGCTCCACAGGTCTCGTTCAGCCCCAGCATTTT	CASSSTGLVQPQHF
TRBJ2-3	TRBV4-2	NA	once	TGTGCCAGCAGCCAAGAGACAGGAAGGAAGTATTTT	CASSQETGRKYF
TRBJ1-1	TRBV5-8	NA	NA	TGTGCCAGCAGCTTGACGGGTTGGGCGGACACTGAAGCTTTCTTT	CASSLTGWADTEAFF
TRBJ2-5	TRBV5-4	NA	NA	TGTGCCAGCAGCTTGAATCCGGGGGAAGAGACCCAGTACTTC	CASSLNPGEETQYF
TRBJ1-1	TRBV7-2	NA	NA	TGTGCCAGCAGCTTAGATTCCGCCAGGAACACTGAAGCTTTCTTT	CASSLDSARNTEAFF
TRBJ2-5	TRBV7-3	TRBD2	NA	TGTGCCAGCAGCTTACTAGCGGAAGAGACCCAGTACTTC	CASSLLAEETQYF
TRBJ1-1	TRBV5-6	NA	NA	TGTGCCAGCAGCTTGTCACCGCGACTGAAATACACTGAAGCTTTCTTT	CASSLSPRLKYTEAFF
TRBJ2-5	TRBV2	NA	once	TGTGCCAGCAGGGTGGTGGGGGCAGAGACCCAGTACTTC	CASRVVGAETQYF
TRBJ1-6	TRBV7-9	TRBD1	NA	TGTGCCAGCAGTTCAATCCCGGGACAGGGGAATTCACCCCTCCACTTT	CASSSIPGQGNSPLHF
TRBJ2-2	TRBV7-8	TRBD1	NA	TGTGCCAGCAGCCCCACAGGGGGCTGGACCGGGGAGCTGTTTTTT	CASSPTGGWTGELFF
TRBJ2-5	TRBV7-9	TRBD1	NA	TGTGCCAGCAGCTTAGCGGGTGGCGACAGGGGGCAAGAGACCCAGTACTTC	CASSLAGGDRGQETQYF
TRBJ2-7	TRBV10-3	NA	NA	TGTGCCATCAGTGCGTCAGGGTTTATGTACTTC	CAISASGFMYF
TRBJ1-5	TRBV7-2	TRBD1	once	TGTGCCAGCAGCAGCACAGGGGCAAGCAATCAGCCCCAGCATTTT	CASSSTGASNQPQHF
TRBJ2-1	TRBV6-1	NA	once	TGTGCCAGCAGTGAAGACCCCTACAATGAGCAGTTCTTC	CASSEDPYNEQFF
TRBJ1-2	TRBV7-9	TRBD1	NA	TGTGCCAGCAGCCTGCCTCGGTTGGGACAGGGCGACTATGGCTACACCTTC	CASSLPRLGQGDYGYTF
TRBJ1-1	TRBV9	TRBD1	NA	TGTGCCAGCAGCGGTGACAGGGGAAATTTGGATGAAGCTTTCTTT	CASSGDRGNLDEAFF
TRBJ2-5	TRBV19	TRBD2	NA	TGTGCCAGTAGTGTCACCGGGACTAGCGGGGGGGCGAGTCAAGAGACCCAGTACTTC	CASSVTGTSGGASQETQYF
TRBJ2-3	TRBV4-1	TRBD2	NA	TGCGCCAGCAGCCAAGCCGGGACTAGCGGGGGCACAGATACGCAGTATTTT	CASSQAGTSGGTDTQYF
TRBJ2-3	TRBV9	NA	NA	TGTGCCAGCAGCGTAGGTCCGGGGGGCTCCACAGATACGCAGTATTTT	CASSVGPGGSTDTQYF
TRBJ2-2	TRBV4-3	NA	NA	TGCGCCAGCAGCCGGGACGGAAGCACCGGGGAGCTGTTTTTT	CASSRDGSTGELFF
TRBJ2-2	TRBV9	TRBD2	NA	TGTGCCAGCAGCGTAGCTAGCGGGGTAGAAGTGGAGCTGTTTTTT	CASSVASGVEVELFF
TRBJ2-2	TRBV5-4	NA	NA	TGTGCCAGCAGCTTGGCTGGGGAGGTCAGGGAGCTGTTTTTT	CASSLAGEVRELFF
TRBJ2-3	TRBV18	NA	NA	TGTGCCAGCTCATGGGACTTCACAGATACGCAGTATTTT	CASSWDFTDTQYF
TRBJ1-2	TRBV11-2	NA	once	TGTGCCAGCAGCTTTTCCGGTCCCGGGGGCCATGGCTACACCTTC	CASSFSGPGGHGYTF
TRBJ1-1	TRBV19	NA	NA	TGTGCCAGTAGTTTTCTGGGGAGTGAAGCTTTCTTT	CASSFLGSEAFF
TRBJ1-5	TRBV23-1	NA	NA	TGCGCCAGCAGTCTCCCCGGGACCCCCACACAGCCCCAGCATTTT	CASSLPGTPTQPQHF
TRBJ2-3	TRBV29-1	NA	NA	TGCAGCGTTGCCCGAGGGGGTAGCACAGATACGCAGTATTTT	CSVARGGSTDTQYF
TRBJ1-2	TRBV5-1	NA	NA	TGCGCCAGCAGCTTGCATGGAGGGGCAGGGCGGACACCGAGCCCTAACTATGGCTACACCTTC	CASSLHGGAGRTPSPNYGYTF
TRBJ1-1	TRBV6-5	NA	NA	TGTGCCAGCAGTATTAGAACGAACACTGAAGCTTTCTTT	CASSIRTNTEAFF
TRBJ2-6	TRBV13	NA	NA	TGTGCCAGCAGCTTAGAACAGGCTGGGGCCAACGTCCTGACTTTC	CASSLEQAGANVLTF
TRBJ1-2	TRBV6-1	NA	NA	TGTGCCAGCAGCATGGTGGCTGAAGATGGCTACACCTTC	CASSMVAEDGYTF
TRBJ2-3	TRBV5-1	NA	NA	TGCGCCAGCAGCCCCCCAGGGGGGAGGGGAGATACGCAGTATTTT	CASSPPGGRGDTQYF
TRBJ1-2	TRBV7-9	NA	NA	TGTGCCAGCAGCTTAAGAACACCTACTAACTATGGCTACACCTTC	CASSLRTPTNYGYTF
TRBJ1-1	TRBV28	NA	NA	TGTGCCAGCAGTGGGGGCGGGGCCATGAACACTGAAGCTTTCTTT	CASSGGGAMNTEAFF